These T cell receptor beta chains were read from a single sample in a study of vaccination effects on CD4 cells after COVID-19. Using immunoSEQ multiplex PCR, the repertoire was profiled, and TCRdb retains in-frame clones only, with some absent. The sample lists fewer than 15,000 clones; just under 75% were seen once. Their recognized antigens are unknown. The sample here was CD4+ T cells from PBMCs cultured with HCoV-NL63 spike peptides, taken after COVID-19 vaccination. These receptors were collected from a human donor who had a prior SARS-CoV-2 infection. Both conserved end residues are part of each CDR3. The order of the fields is clone size, J gene, V gene, D gene, CDR3 DNA, CDR3 protein. D genes are given only for firm matches. Only part of the rows carry a size: once, few, many, or a class if the clone is expanded.

NA | TRBJ2-3 | TRBV28 | TRBD2 | TGTGCCAGCAGTTTGGTCGCGGGAGGCACAGATACGCAGTATTTT | CASSLVAGGTDTQYF
NA | TRBJ2-3 | TRBV6-6 | NA | TGTGCCAGCAGTTACCCTTCCACAGATACGCAGTATTTT | CASSYPSTDTQYF
NA | TRBJ2-2 | TRBV5-1 | NA | TGCGCCAGCAGCTTAAATCCAGGCTCGAACACCGGGGAGCTGTTTTTT | CASSLNPGSNTGELFF
NA | TRBJ2-3 | TRBV2 | NA | TGTGCCAGCAGTCCCCCCTTCACAGATACGCAGTATTTT | CASSPPFTDTQYF
NA | TRBJ2-1 | TRBV30 | NA | TGTGCCTGGAGTGGGGGGTGGGTAGTCTCCTACAATGAGCAGTTCTTC | CAWSGGWVVSYNEQFF
few | TRBJ2-7 | TRBV5-1 | NA | TGCGCCAGCAGCCGTGGTTGGCGGGGAACTTCCCTCGAGCAGTACTTC | CASSRGWRGTSLEQYF
NA | TRBJ2-6 | TRBV5-1 | NA | TGCGCCAGCAGCTTGTTGGGGGGTGGGGCCAACGTCCTGACTTTC | CASSLLGGGANVLTF
NA | TRBJ1-4 | TRBV24-1 | TRBD1 | TGTGCCACCAGTGATCCGGGACAGGGGAATGAAAAACTGTTTTTT | CATSDPGQGNEKLFF
NA | TRBJ1-1 | TRBV6-5 | NA | TGTGCCAGCAGTACAGGGCCTGTCACTGAAGCTTTCTTT | CASSTGPVTEAFF
NA | TRBJ1-1 | TRBV3-1/TRBV3-2 | NA | TGTGCCAGCAGCCAAGTAGAAGGGTCTGAAGCTTTCTTT | CASSQVEGSEAFF
NA | TRBJ2-7 | TRBV7-3 | NA | TGTGCCAGCAGCTTCCCGTACGAGCAGTACTTC | CASSFPYEQYF
NA | TRBJ2-3 | TRBV20-1 | NA | TGCAGCGCTAGTGGTCTCACAGATACGCAGTATTTT | CSASGLTDTQYF
NA | TRBJ2-1 | TRBV2 | NA | TGTGCCAGCGGGCCAGAATACAATGAGCAGTTCTTC | CASGPEYNEQFF
NA | TRBJ1-1 | TRBV7-7 | NA | TGTGCTAGCAGCCAACAGGCCGGGACTGAAGCTTTCTTT | CASSQQAGTEAFF
once | TRBJ1-3 | TRBV30 | NA | TGTGCCTGGGGGGGGATAAGCCGCCTCCCCATATATTTT | CAWGGISRLPIYF